This TCR beta chain derives from a study of blood T cell repertoires in COVID-19 (dated by TCRdb to 2018 to 2020). Some background on the complete study: The collaborator samples originated in the United States, Italy and Spain and spanned the acute and convalescent phases of COVID-19. The material from the prospective study consisted of cDNA or gDNA derived from T cells, B-cell-depleted T cells, or PBMCs. Subjects who had been exposed to COVID-19, were actively infected with it, or had recovered from it provided the deeply sampled blood TCRbeta repertoires that made up the dataset. The repertoires were made available in a free public database intended to serve as a resource for research on the immune response to SARS-CoV-2. Samples were obtained from the ongoing ImmuneRACE study (first 160 participants) and from over 1,000 subjects provided by 6 global collaborators. A de-identified subject ID, COVID-19 status, age in years and sex were almost always included in the sample metadata. Where available, HLA class I and class II types were obtained from metadata supplied by the sample provider rather than from assay-based typing. Results and caveats for the whole study, not just this receptor: The amount of clinical and demographic metadata varied by source and participant and was provided uncurated.

TCRbeta CDR3 regions were amplified from genomic DNA by means of the immunoSEQ Assay, a bias-controlled multiplex PCR. Turning to the authors' computational methods: The number of nucleated cells in each sample was estimated from the amplification of reference gene primers within the assay. Sequence reads were collapsed and filtered to measure the absolute abundance of every unique TCRbeta CDR3 rearrangement. Productive Simpson clonality was computed per sample as the square root of Simpson's diversity index over productive rearrangements. TCRdb obtained this table from immuneACCESS and retained in-frame rearrangements with V and J assigned. These tables miss some clones; where compared with another copy, unresolved V genes account for less than half of the shortfall, and the remainder is unexplained. V, J and clone size are those of that table, while D and trimming were read from the DNA. This sample is represented by 140,000 to 150,000 clones; 84% of them were singletons. The ten largest account for 40% to 55% of the sample.

The germline V gene supplies CDR1 SGHRS and CDR2 YFSETQ. Including cysteine and phenylalanine, the CDR3 has 14 amino acids. Just CDR3 DNA is preserved here, 42 bases in frame from base 1. Here V drops 4 bases and J drops 1 base, and the junction holds 4 bases not matched to any gene. Each collaborating institution followed its own protocols to collect whole blood in K2EDTA tubes. Collaborator samples were shipped for TCRbeta analysis as frozen whole blood, isolated PBMCs, or DNA extracted from either sample type. This clone appeared a single time. Its antigen is currently not known. No qualities accompany the bases; no much larger clone lies one base away.

The chain is encoded by TRBV5-1 joined to TRBJ1-1; 7 bases in the middle match TRBD1. This sequence was found in a human donor in a cohort sampled during active COVID-19. Specimen: peripheral blood. The nucleotide sequence reads TGCGCCAGCAGCCAGGGGGGACGGAACACTGAAGCTTTCTTT. It specifies CASSQGGRNTEAFF. When the CDR3 is completed using the reference TRBV5-1 and TRBJ1-1 genes on either side, the full variable domain is KAGVTQTPRYLIKTRGQQVTLSCSPISGHRSVSWYQQTPGQGLQFLFEYFSETQRNKGNFPGRFSGRQFSNSRSEMNVSTLELGDSALYLCASSQGGRNTEAFFGQGTRLTVV.